This record covers a single T cell receptor beta chain. Its matching antigen is unknown. The CDR3 is made up of 17 amino acids. CDR1 is SGHDN, CDR2 FVKESK, per germline. V shed 5 bases and J 4 bases; nucleotides not matched to a gene: 11. PCR was performed using 60 Vbeta and 13 Jbeta primers. Libraries were prepared by immunoSEQ multiplex PCR; TCRdb keeps only in-frame clonotypes and omits some of them. Found here are approximately 150,000 clones, around 72% of them singletons; the top ten hold less than 2.5%. This sample is part of a study of cytomegalovirus exposure and HLA in healthy donors. In the study overall: Unique TCRs numbering around 80 million, obtained from HLA-typed donors, made up an early data release. Study-wide results and caveats: Most TCR sequences were rare, but some public TCRs occurred in many donors.

The V gene is TRBV14, the J gene TRBJ2-1; TRBD1 agrees at 10 bases. The receptor comes from a man aged 35-49 years in good health and CMV-seronegative. The sequencing input was PBMCs. CDR3 residues: CASSGLDRGSLYNEQFF. As DNA, the CDR3 is TGTGCCAGCAGCGGTTTGGACAGGGGGAGTCTGTACAATGAGCAGTTCTTC.